This section outlines one T cell receptor beta chain sequence together with its context. These data come from a study of Ad26.COV2.S vaccination and SARS-CoV-2 variants. At the level of the study: Within the COV1001 Ad26.COV2.S trial arm, the donor was enrolled.

Treatment indicated: around 19 received Ad26.COV2.S at low or high dose, single or two shots; about 5 received placebo; per-sample allocation not given. Specimen acquisition occurred on day 63 following the initial vaccine or placebo injection. Germline lookup yields CDR1 MNHNS and CDR2 SASEGT. The CDR3 is 17 amino acids. V trimming: 2 bases; J trimming: 0 bases; junction bases outside the gene matches: 10. Profiling relied on immunoSEQ multiplex PCR, and the TCRdb table lists in-frame clones only, not all of them. The sample has about 400,000 clones; approximately 86% are singletons. This rearrangement joins TRBV6-1 to TRBJ2-7; TRBD2 matches at 7 bases. The clonotype comes from a person aged 18-60 years who received the Ad26.COV2.S COVID-19 vaccine or a placebo. Source: peripheral blood, taken in a trial of Ad26.COV2.S vaccine versus placebo. CDR3 sequence (DNA): TGTGCCAGCAGTGAAAGTACGTTCGGGGGGAACTCCTACGAGCAGTACTTC. Its translation: CASSESTFGGNSYEQYF.